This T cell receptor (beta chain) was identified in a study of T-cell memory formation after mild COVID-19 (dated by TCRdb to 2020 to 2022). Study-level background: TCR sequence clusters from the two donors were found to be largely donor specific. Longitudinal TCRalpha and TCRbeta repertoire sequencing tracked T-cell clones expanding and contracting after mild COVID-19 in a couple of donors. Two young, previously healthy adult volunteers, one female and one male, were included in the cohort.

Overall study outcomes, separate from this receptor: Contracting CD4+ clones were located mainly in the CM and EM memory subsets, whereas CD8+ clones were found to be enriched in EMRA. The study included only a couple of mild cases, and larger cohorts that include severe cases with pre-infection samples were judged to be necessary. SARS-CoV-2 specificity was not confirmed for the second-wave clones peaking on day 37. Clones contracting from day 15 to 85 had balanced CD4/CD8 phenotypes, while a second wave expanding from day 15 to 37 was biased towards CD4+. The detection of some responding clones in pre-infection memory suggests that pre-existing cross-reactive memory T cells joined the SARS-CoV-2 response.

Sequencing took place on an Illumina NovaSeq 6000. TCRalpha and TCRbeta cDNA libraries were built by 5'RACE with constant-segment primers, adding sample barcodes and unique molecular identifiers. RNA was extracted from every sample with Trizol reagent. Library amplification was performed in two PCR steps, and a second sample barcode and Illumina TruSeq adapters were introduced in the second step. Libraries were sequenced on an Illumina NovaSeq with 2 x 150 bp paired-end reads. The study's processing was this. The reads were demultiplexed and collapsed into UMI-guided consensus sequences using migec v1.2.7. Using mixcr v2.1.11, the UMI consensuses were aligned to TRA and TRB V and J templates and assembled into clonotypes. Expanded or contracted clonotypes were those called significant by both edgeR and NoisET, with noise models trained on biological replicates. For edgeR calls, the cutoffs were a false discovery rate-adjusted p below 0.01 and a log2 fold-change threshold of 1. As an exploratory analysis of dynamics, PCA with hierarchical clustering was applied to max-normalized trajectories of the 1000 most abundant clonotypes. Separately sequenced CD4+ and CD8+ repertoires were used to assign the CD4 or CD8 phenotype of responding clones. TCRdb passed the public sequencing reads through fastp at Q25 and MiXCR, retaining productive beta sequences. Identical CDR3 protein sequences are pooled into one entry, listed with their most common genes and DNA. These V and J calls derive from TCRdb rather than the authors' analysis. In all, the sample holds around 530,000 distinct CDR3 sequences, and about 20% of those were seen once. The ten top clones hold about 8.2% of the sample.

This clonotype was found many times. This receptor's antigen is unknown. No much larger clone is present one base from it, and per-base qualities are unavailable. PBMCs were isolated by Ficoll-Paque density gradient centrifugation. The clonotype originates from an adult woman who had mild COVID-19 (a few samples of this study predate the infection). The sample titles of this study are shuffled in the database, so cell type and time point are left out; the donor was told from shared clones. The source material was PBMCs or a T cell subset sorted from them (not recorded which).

This receptor has the CDR3 CASSQIQGAFEFF. The base sequence is TGTGCCAGCAGCCAAATACAGGGGGCCTTTGAGTTCTTC. The chain is made from TRBV13 and TRBJ2-1; TRBD1 lines up with 9 middle nucleotides. At the junction V is shortened by 5 bases and J by 14 bases; bases outside the gene matches: 10. The CDR3 numbers 13 residues from cysteine through phenylalanine. Kept here is only the CDR3 DNA, which spans 39 bases and is read in frame from base 1. Reading the germline V gene (reference sequence) gives CDR1 PRHDT and CDR2 FYEKMQ.